This TCR beta chain was sequenced for a study of technical replicates of blood from a handful of donors. Produced via immunoSEQ multiplex PCR; TCRdb's table is partial and in-frame only. Here the sample spans tens of thousands of clones, nearly 96% being singletons. The CDR3 spans 16 residues. Germline values: CDR1 GTSNPN, CDR2 SVGIG (reference sequence). The V gene end was trimmed by 4 bases and the J gene end by 7 bases; junction bases not matched to a gene: 12. This chain uses TRBV30 with TRBJ2-1; the match to TRBD2 covers 11 bases. This sequence was found in a human donor in good health. The sample consisted of T cells isolated from PBMCs. The CDR3 region is CAWTGTSGLYGNEQFF. DNA for the CDR3: TGTGCCTGGACGGGGACTAGCGGACTCTACGGTAATGAGCAGTTCTTC.